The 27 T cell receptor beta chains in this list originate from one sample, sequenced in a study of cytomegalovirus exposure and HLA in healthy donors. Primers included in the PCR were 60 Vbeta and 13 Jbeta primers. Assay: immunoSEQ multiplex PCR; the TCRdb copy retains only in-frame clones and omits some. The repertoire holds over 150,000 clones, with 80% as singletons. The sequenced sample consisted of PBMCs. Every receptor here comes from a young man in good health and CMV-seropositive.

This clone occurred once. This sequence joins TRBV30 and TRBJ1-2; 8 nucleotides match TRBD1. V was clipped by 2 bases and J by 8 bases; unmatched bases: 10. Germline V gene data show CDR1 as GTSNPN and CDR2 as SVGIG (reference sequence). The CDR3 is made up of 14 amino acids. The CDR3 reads CAWSPGTGGYGYTF. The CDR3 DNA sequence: TGTGCCTGGAGTCCAGGGACAGGTGGTTACGGCTACACCTTC.

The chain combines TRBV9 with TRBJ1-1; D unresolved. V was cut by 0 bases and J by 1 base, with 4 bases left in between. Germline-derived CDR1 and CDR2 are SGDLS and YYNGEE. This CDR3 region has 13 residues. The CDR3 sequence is CASSVAQNTEAFF. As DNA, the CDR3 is TGTGCCAGCAGCGTAGCCCAGAACACTGAAGCTTTCTTT.

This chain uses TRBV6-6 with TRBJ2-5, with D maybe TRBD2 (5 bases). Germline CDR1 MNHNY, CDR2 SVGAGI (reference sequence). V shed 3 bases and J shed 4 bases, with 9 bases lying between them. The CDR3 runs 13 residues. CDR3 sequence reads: CASSYLATETQYF. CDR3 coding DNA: TGTGCCAGCAGTTATTTAGCGACAGAGACCCAGTACTTC.

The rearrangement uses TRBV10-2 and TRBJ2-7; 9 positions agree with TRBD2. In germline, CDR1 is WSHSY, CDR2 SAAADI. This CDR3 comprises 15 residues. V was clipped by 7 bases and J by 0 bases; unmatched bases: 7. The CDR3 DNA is TGCGCCAGCATTAGTAGCGGGAGTTTCTCCTACGAGCAGTACTTC. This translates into CASISSGSFSYEQYF.

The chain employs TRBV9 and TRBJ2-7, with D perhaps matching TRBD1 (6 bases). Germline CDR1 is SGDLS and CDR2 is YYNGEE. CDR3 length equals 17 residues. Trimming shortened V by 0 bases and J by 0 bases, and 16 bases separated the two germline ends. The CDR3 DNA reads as TGTGCCAGCAGCGTAGGCCGGGATGGACAGCTCTCCTACGAGCAGTACTTC. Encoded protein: CASSVGRDGQLSYEQYF.

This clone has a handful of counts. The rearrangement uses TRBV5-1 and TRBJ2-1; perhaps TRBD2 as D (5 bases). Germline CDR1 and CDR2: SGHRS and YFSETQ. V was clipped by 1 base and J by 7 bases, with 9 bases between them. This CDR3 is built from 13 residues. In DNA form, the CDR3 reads TGCGCCAGCAGCTTGCTGCTAGCAAATGAGCAGTTCTTC. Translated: CASSLLLANEQFF. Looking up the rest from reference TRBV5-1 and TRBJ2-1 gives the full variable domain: KAGVTQTPRYLIKTRGQQVTLSCSPISGHRSVSWYQQTPGQGLQFLFEYFSETQRNKGNFPGRFSGRQFSNSRSEMNVSTLELGDSALYLCASSLLLANEQFFGPGTRLTVL.

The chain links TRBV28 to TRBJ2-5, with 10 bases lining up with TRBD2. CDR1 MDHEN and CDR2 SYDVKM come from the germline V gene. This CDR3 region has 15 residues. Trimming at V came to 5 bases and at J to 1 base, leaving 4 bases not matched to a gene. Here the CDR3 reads CASSTLAGGQETQYF. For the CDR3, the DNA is TGTGCCAGCAGTACTTTAGCGGGAGGCCAAGAGACCCAGTACTTC.

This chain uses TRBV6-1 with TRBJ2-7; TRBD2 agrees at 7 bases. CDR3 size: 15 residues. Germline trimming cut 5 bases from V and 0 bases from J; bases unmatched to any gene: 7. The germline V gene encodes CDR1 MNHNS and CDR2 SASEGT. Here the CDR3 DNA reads TGTGCCAGCAGTAAAACGGGGGGAGTCTCCTACGAGCAGTACTTC. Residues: CASSKTGGVSYEQYF.

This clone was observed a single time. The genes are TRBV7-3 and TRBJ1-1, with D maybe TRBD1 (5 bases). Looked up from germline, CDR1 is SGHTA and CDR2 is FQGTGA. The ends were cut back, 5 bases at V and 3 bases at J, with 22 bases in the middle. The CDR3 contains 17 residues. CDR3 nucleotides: TGTGCCAGCAGCCCCTCCCGTACAGGCGGTTTTCACACTGAAGCTTTCTTT. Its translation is CASSPSRTGGFHTEAFF.

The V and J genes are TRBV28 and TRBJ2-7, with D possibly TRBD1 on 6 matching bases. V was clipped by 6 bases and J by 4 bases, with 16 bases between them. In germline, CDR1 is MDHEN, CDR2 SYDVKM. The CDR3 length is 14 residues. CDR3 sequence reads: CASSRGGRLYEQYF. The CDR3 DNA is TGTGCCAGCAGCCGAGGGGGAAGGCTTTACGAGCAGTACTTC.

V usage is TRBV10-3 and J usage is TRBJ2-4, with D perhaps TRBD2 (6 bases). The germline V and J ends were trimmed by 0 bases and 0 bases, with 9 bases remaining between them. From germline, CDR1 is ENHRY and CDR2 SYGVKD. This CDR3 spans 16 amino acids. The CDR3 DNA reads TGTGCCATCAGTGAGTCGGGGCGGGAAGCCAAAAACATTCAGTACTTC. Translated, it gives CAISESGREAKNIQYF.

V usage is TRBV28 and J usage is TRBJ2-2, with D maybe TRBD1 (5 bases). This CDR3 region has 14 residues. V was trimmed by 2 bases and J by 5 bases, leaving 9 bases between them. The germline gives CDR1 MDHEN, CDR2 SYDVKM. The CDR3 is CASSLPGHTGELFF. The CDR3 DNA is TGTGCCAGCAGTTTACCCGGACATACCGGGGAGCTGTTTTTT.

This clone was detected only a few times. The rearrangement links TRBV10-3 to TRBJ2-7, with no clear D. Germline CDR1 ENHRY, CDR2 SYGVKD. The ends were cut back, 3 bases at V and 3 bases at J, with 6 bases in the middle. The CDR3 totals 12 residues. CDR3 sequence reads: CAISDGVYEQYF. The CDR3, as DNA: TGTGCCATCAGTGACGGAGTCTACGAGCAGTACTTC.

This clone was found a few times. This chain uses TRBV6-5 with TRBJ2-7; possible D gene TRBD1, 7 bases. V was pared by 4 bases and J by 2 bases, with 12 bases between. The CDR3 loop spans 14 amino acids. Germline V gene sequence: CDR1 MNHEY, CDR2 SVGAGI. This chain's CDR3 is CASSSAGQTYEQYF. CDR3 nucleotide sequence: TGTGCCAGCAGTTCCGCGGGACAGACCTACGAGCAGTACTTC.

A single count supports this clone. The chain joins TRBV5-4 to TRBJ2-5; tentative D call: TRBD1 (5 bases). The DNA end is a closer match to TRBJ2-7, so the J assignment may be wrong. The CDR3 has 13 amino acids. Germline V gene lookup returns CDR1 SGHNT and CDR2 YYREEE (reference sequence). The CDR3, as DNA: TGTGCCAGCAGCTCGACAGTCACCTACGAGCAGTACTTC. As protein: CASSSTVTYEQYF.

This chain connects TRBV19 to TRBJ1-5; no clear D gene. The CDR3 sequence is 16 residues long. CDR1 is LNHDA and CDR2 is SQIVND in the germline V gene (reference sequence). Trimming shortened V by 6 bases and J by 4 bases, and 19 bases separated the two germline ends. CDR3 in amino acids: CASRALSQSGNQPQHF. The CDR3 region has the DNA TGTGCCAGTAGGGCTCTATCCCAATCAGGTAATCAGCCCCAGCATTTT.

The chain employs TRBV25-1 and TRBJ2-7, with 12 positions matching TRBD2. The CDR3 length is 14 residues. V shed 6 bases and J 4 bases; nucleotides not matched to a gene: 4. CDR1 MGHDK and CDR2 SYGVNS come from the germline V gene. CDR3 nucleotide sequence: TGTGCCAGCAGAGCTAGCGGGAGGGTTTACGAGCAGTACTTC. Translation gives CASRASGRVYEQYF.

CDR3 coding DNA: TGTGCCAGCAGCCAAGATCTCTCTGGAAACACCATATATTTT. Amino acids: CASSQDLSGNTIYF. The rearrangement links TRBV14 to TRBJ1-3; no reliable D call. The CDR3 runs to 14 residues. Germline CDR1 reads SGHDN; CDR2 reads FVKESK. Trimming shortened V by 0 bases and J by 0 bases, and 3 bases separated the two germline ends. Filled out from reference TRBV14 and TRBJ1-3, the complete variable domain reads EAGVTQFPSHSVIEKGQTVTLRCDPISGHDNLYWYRRVMGKEIKFLLHFVKESKQDESGMPNNRFLAERTGGTYSTLKVQPAELEDSGVYFCASSQDLSGNTIYFGEGSWLTVV.

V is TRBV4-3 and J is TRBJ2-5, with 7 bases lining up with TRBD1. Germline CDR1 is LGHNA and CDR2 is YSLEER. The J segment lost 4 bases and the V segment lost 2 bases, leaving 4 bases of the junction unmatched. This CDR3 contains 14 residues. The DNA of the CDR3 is TGCGCCAGCAGCCAACCGACAGGGTCAGAGACCCAGTACTTC. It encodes CASSQPTGSETQYF.

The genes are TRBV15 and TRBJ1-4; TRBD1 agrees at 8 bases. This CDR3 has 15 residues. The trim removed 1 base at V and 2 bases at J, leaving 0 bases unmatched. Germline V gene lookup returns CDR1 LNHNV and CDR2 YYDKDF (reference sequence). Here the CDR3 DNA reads TGTGCCACCAGCAGAGGGACAGGGACTAATGAAAAACTGTTTTTT. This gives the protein CATSRGTGTNEKLFF.

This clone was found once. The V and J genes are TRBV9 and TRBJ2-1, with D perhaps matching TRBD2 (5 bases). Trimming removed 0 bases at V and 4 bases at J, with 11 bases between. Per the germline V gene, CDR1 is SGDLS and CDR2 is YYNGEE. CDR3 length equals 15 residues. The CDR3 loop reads CASSVAGRGYNEQFF. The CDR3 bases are TGTGCCAGCAGCGTAGCGGGGAGAGGGTACAATGAGCAGTTCTTC.

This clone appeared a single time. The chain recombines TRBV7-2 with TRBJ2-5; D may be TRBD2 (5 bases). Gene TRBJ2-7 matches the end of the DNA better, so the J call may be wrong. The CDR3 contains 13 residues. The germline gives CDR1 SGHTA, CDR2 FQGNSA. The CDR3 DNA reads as TGTGCCAGCAGCTTCTGGCGGGCCTACGAGCAGTACTTC. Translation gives CASSFWRAYEQYF.

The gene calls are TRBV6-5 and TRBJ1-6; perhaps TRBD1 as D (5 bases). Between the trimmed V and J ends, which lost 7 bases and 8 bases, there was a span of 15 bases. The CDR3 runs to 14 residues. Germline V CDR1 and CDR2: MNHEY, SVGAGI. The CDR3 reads CASNTGGSDSPLHF. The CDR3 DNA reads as TGTGCCAGCAACACGGGGGGGAGTGATTCACCCCTCCACTTT.

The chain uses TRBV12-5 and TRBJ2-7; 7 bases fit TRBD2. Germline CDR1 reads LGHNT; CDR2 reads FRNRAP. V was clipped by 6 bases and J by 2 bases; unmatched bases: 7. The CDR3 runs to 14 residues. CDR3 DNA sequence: TGTGCTAGTGGGGGGGGGACGGGGGCCTACGAGCAGTACTTC. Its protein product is CASGGGTGAYEQYF.

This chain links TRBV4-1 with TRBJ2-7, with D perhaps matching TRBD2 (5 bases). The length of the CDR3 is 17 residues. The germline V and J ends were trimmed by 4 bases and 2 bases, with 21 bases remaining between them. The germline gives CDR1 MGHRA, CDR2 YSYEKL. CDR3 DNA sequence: TGCGCCAGCAGCCTAACCTCAGAACGGGCCGGGGCCTACGAGCAGTACTTC. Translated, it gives CASSLTSERAGAYEQYF.

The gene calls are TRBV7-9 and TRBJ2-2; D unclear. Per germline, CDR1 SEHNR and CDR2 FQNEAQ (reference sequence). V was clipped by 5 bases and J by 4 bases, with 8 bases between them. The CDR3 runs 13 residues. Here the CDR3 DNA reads TGTGCCAGCAGCCCAACCAGCACCGGGGAGCTGTTTTTT. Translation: CASSPTSTGELFF.

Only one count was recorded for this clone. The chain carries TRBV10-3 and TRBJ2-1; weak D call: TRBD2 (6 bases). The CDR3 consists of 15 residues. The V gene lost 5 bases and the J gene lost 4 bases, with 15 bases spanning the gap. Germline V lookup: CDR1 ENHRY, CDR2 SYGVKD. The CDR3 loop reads CAISMGGGQYNEQFF. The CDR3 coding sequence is TGTGCCATCAGTATGGGGGGAGGTCAGTACAATGAGCAGTTCTTC.